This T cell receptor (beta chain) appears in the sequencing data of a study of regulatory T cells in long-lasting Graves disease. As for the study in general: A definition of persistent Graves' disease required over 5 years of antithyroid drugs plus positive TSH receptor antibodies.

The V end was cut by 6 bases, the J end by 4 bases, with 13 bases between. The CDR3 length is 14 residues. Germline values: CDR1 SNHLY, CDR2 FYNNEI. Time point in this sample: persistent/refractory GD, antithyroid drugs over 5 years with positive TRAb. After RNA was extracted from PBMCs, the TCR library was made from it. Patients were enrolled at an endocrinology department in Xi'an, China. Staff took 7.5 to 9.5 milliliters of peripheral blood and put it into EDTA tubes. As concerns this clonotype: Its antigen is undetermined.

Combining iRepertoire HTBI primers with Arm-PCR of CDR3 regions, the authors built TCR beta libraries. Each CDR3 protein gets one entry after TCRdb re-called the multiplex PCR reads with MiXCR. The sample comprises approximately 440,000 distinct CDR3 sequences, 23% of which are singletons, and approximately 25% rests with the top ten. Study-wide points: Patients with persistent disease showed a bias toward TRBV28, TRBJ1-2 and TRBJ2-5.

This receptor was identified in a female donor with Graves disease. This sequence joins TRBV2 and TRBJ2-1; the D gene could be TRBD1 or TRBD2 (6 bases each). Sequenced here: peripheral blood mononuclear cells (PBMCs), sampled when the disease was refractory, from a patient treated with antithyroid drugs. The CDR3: CASRQGLEYNEQFF. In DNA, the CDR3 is TGTGCCAGCAGACAGGGACTCGAGTACAATGAGCAGTTCTTC.